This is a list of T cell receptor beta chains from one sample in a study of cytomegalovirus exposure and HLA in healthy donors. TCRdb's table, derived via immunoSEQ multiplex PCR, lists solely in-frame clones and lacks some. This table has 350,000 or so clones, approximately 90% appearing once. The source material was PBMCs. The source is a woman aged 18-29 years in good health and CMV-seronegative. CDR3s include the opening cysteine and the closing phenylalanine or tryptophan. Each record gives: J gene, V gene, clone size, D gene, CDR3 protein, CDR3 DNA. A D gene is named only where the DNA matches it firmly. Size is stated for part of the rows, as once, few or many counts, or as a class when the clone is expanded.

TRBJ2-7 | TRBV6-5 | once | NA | CASSYGQIYEQYF | TGTGCCAGCAGTTATGGCCAGATCTACGAGCAGTACTTC
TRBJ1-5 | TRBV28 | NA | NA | CASSFQGNQPQHF | TGTGCCAGCAGTTTCCAGGGCAATCAGCCCCAGCATTTT
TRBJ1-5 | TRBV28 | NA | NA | CASSVTNTFVSNQPQHF | TGTGCCAGCAGTGTAACGAACACATTTGTTAGCAATCAGCCCCAGCATTTT
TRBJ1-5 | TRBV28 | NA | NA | CASSLISQPQHF | TGTGCCAGCAGTTTAATATCGCAGCCCCAGCATTTT
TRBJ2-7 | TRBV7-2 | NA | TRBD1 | CASSLGDRETYEQYF | TGTGCCAGCAGCTTAGGGGACAGGGAAACCTACGAGCAGTACTTC
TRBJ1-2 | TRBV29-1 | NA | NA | CSVEHPWTVRGYTF | TGCAGCGTTGAACATCCCTGGACAGTTCGTGGCTACACCTTC
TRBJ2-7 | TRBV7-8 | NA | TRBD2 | CASSLTGTSGSEQYF | TGTGCCAGCAGCTTAACCGGCACTAGCGGGAGCGAGCAGTACTTC
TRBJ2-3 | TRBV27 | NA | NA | CASSAGESTDTQYF | TGTGCCAGCAGTGCAGGGGAAAGCACAGATACGCAGTATTTT
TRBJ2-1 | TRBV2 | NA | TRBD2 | CASRLLAGGSSYNEQFF | TGTGCCAGCAGGCTACTAGCGGGAGGGAGCTCCTACAATGAGCAGTTCTTC
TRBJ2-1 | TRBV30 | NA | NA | CAWSPRFGEQFF | TGTGCCTGGAGTCCTCGGTTCGGGGAGCAGTTCTTC
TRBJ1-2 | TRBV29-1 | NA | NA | CSVDLREGREVSYTF | TGCAGCGTTGATTTAAGGGAGGGGCGGGAGGTGAGCTACACCTTC
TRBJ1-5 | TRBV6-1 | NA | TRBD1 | CASRMGQMGNQPQHF | TGTGCCAGCAGGATGGGACAGATGGGCAATCAGCCCCAGCATTTT
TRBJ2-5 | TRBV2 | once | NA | CASSAAYQETQYF | TGTGCCAGCAGCGCCGCGTACCAAGAGACCCAGTACTTC
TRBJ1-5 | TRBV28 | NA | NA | CASSLIGGNQPQHF | TGTGCCAGCAGTTTAATAGGGGGAAATCAGCCCCAGCATTTT
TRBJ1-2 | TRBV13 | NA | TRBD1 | CASSRSDRGLGYTF | TGTGCCAGCAGCCGATCTGACAGGGGGCTTGGCTACACCTTC
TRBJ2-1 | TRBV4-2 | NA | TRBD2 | CASSHGTSGDNEQFF | TGTGCCAGCAGCCACGGGACTAGCGGAGACAATGAGCAGTTCTTC
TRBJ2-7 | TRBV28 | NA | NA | CASSLWTGSSYEQYF | TGTGCCAGCAGTTTATGGACAGGTAGTTCCTACGAGCAGTACTTC
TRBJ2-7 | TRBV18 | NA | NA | CASSPRMEGHPYEQYF | TGTGCCAGCTCACCAAGGATGGAGGGCCATCCCTACGAGCAGTACTTC
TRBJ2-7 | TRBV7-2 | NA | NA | CASSAERAGEQYF | TGTGCCAGCAGCGCCGAGCGGGCGGGTGAGCAGTACTTC
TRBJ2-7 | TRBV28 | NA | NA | CASRGSYEQYF | TGTGCCAGCAGGGGCTCGTACGAGCAGTACTTC
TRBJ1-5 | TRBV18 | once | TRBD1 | CASSSRTGPDSNQPQHF | TGTGCCAGCTCGTCGAGGACAGGGCCAGATAGCAATCAGCCCCAGCATTTT
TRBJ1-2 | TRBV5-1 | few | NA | CASNKAGGLLGYTF | TGCGCCAGCAACAAGGCGGGAGGACTCCTTGGCTACACCTTC
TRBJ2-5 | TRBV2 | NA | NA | CASSRRETQYF | TGTGCCAGCAGTAGGCGGGAGACCCAGTACTTC
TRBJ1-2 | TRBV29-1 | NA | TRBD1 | CSVQGQGKGYTF | TGCAGCGTTCAGGGACAGGGAAAGGGCTACACCTTC
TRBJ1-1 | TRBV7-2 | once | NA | CASSFSQEKYTEAFF | TGTGCCAGCAGCTTTAGTCAGGAAAAATACACTGAAGCTTTCTTT
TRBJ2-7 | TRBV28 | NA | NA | CASSPLAKVWDEQYF | TGTGCCAGCAGCCCTCTAGCGAAGGTATGGGACGAGCAGTACTTC
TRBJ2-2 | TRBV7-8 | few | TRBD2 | CASSLLAGERNTGELFF | TGTGCCAGCAGCCTCTTAGCGGGAGAGCGGAACACCGGGGAGCTGTTTTTT
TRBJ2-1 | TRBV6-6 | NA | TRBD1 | CASSPRGQTHNEQFF | TGTGCCAGCAGCCCGAGGGGACAGACACACAATGAGCAGTTCTTC
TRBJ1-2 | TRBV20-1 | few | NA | CSAGGQYGYTF | TGCAGTGCGGGGGGGCAGTATGGCTACACCTTC
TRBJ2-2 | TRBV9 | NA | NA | CASSHLDTNTGELFF | TGTGCCAGCAGCCACCTCGACACGAACACCGGGGAGCTGTTTTTT
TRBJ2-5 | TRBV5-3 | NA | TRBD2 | CARSLAPRLAGVAETQYF | TGTGCCAGAAGCTTGGCGCCCCGACTAGCGGGAGTCGCTGAGACCCAGTACTTC
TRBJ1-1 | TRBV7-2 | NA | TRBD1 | CASSLEGTGDAFF | TGTGCCAGCAGCTTAGAGGGGACAGGGGACGCTTTCTTT
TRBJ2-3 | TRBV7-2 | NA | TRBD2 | CASSLLAGVPDTQYF | TGTGCCAGCAGCTTACTAGCGGGAGTCCCAGATACGCAGTATTTT
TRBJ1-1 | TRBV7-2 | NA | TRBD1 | CASSYGQGRTEAFF | TGTGCCAGCAGTTACGGACAGGGGAGGACTGAAGCTTTCTTT
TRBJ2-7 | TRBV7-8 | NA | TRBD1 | CASSLTGGGSYEQYF | TGTGCCAGCAGCTTAACAGGGGGCGGATCCTACGAGCAGTACTTC
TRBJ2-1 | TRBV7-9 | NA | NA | CASSLIARAPAHNEQFF | TGTGCCAGCAGCTTAATTGCGCGGGCCCCGGCGCACAATGAGCAGTTCTTC
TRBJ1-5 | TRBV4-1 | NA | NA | CASSQDLANHQPQHF | TGCGCCAGCAGCCAAGATTTGGCCAACCATCAGCCCCAGCATTTT
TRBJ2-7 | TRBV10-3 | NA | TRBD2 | CAIKGEGSVEQYF | TGTGCCATCAAAGGGGAGGGGAGCGTCGAGCAGTACTTC
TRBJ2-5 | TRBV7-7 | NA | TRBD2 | CASSSPVAGDEETQYF | TGTGCTAGCAGCTCCCCGGTAGCGGGAGACGAGGAGACCCAGTACTTC
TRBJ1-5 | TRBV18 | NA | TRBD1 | CASSPNVDRENQPQHF | TGTGCCAGCTCACCTAATGTGGACAGGGAAAATCAGCCCCAGCATTTT
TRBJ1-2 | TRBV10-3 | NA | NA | CAISDNMAGRSYYGYTF | TGTGCCATCAGTGATAATATGGCAGGAAGATCTTACTATGGCTACACCTTC
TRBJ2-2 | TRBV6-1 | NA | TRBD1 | CASSDGTGESGELFF | TGTGCCAGCAGTGACGGGACAGGGGAGTCCGGGGAGCTGTTTTTT
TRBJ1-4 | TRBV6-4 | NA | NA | CASSPTGTNEKLFF | TGTGCCAGCAGTCCCACAGGGACTAATGAAAAACTGTTTTTT
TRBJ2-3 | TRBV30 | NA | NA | CAWSYRAFTDTQYF | TGTGCCTGGAGTTATAGAGCCTTCACAGATACGCAGTATTTT
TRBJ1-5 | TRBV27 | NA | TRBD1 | CASSRGPSVVEPQHF | TGTGCCAGCAGTAGGGGGCCCTCCGTGGTTGAGCCCCAGCATTTT